The 15 T cell receptor beta chains listed next were all sequenced from one sample in a study of control samples from healthy donors and cancer patients. The method was immunoSEQ multiplex PCR; TCRdb's version includes in-frame clones alone and lacks a portion of them. The top ten clones hold around 1.6% of a sample with some 200,000 clones, roughly 91% of them seen once. What was sequenced was blood. The source is a man in his late teens or twenties in good health.

V gene TRBV2 combines with J gene TRBJ1-2, with no clear D. Germline loops: CDR1 SNHLY, CDR2 FYNNEI. V lost 2 bases, J lost 4 bases, and 14 bases lay in between. The length of the CDR3 is 15 residues. The CDR3 region is CASSERAITFYGYTF. The CDR3 nucleotides are TGTGCCAGCAGTGAACGGGCAATCACCTTCTATGGCTACACCTTC.

This rearrangement joins TRBV5-4 to TRBJ2-3; TRBD2 aligns across 11 bases. With 2 bases clipped from V and 0 bases from J, the junction kept 5 bases outside the gene matches. Germline CDR1 is SGHNT and CDR2 is YYREEE (reference sequence). This CDR3 has 17 residues. The CDR3 nucleotides read TGTGCCAGCAGCTTAAAACTAGCGGGGGCCAGCACAGATACGCAGTATTTT. It yields the protein CASSLKLAGASTDTQYF.

This clone was seen a single time. The chain links TRBV5-1 to TRBJ1-4; D may be TRBD1 (5 bases). Germline V lookup: CDR1 SGHRS, CDR2 YFSETQ. This CDR3 is built from 16 residues. V was cut by 5 bases and J by 7 bases, with 21 bases left in between. The CDR3 sequence: CASSSTPGTSVEKLFF. CDR3 DNA sequence: TGCGCCAGCAGTTCGACCCCAGGGACGTCGGTTGAAAAACTGTTTTTT.

J is TRBJ1-4 and V is TRBV9; weak D call: TRBD1 (6 bases). CDR1 is SGDLS, CDR2 YYNGEE, per germline. The CDR3 length is 16 residues. V dropped 3 bases and J dropped 4 bases, with 16 bases sitting between them. The CDR3 loop reads CASSATWGALNEKLFF. The CDR3 region has the DNA TGTGCCAGCAGCGCTACCTGGGGGGCCCTTAATGAAAAACTGTTTTTT.

About this clone: In the same sample, other DNA sequences code for this CDR3. V and J are TRBV5-1 and TRBJ2-2; 8 bases map to TRBD2. The V gene end was trimmed by 4 bases and the J gene end by 0 bases; junction bases not matched to a gene: 2. CDR1 SGHRS and CDR2 YFSETQ come from the germline V gene. There are 15 residues in the CDR3. The CDR3: CASSPGGTNTGELFF. The CDR3 bases are TGCGCCAGCAGCCCGGGGGGGACGAACACCGGGGAGCTGTTTTTT.

V and J are TRBV2 and TRBJ2-1, with 11 nucleotides matching TRBD2. CDR3 length: 15 residues. In germline, CDR1 is SNHLY, CDR2 FYNNEI. V lost 4 bases, J lost 5 bases, and 4 bases stayed unmatched. The CDR3 sequence is CASSVAGGRDNEQFF. The CDR3 DNA reads TGTGCCAGCAGTGTAGCGGGGGGGCGGGACAATGAGCAGTTCTTC.

The chain couples TRBV5-1 to TRBJ2-1, with D hard to call. The CDR3 length is 14 residues. Between the trimmed V and J ends, which lost 2 bases and 5 bases, there was a span of 11 bases. Per germline, CDR1 SGHRS and CDR2 YFSETQ. CDR3 sequence: CASSFWSGNNEQFF. As DNA, the CDR3 is TGCGCCAGCAGCTTTTGGTCAGGAAACAATGAGCAGTTCTTC.

This clone was found once. This chain joins TRBV6-2 or TRBV6-3 and TRBJ1-6; 8 positions match TRBD1. CDR3 length: 16 residues. Trimming at V came to 2 bases and at J to 7 bases, leaving 7 bases not matched to a gene. CDR1 MNHEY and CDR2 SVGEGT come from the germline V gene. The CDR3 DNA is TGTGCCAGCAGTTACCCAGGCGACAGGGGAAATTCACCCCTCCACTTT. Translation: CASSYPGDRGNSPLHF.

The chain links TRBV19 to TRBJ2-1, with D possibly being TRBD1 (7 bases). The CDR3 loop spans 16 amino acids. The V gene's germline CDR1 is LNHDA and CDR2 SQIVND (reference sequence). V was clipped by 9 bases and J by 1 base, with 19 bases between them. Here the CDR3 DNA reads TGTGCCAGCAATGACAGGGCGGGAAGGTCCTACAATGAGCAGTTCTTC. It specifies CASNDRAGRSYNEQFF.

About this clone itself: Other DNA sequences within the sample encode an identical CDR3. The chain is built from TRBV2 and TRBJ1-5, with 8 bases matching TRBD1. CDR1 SNHLY and CDR2 FYNNEI come from the germline V gene. This CDR3 is built from 14 residues. Losses at the gene ends were 6 bases for V and 2 bases for J; bases not matched to a gene: 3. CDR3 sequence (DNA): TGTGCCAGCAGCGGACAGGGCGGCAATCAGCCCCAGCATTTT. It specifies CASSGQGGNQPQHF.

This clone was detected only a few times. The gene calls are TRBV3-1 (or the pseudogene TRBV3-2) and TRBJ1-4; weak D call: TRBD1 (6 bases). This CDR3 spans 16 amino acids. The V end was cut by 0 bases, the J end by 0 bases, with 8 bases between. The V gene's germline CDR1 is LGHDT and CDR2 YNNKEL (reference sequence). CDR3 in amino acids: CASSQDSGATNEKLFF. The CDR3 nucleotides read TGTGCCAGCAGCCAAGATTCAGGGGCAACTAATGAAAAACTGTTTTTT.

The chain links TRBV7-9 to TRBJ2-1; D may be TRBD2 (6 bases). In germline, CDR1 is SEHNR, CDR2 FQNEAQ (reference sequence). V lost 11 bases to trimming and J lost 0 bases, with 17 bases between them. The CDR3 is 15 residues long. CDR3 DNA sequence: TGTGCCTTGGGTCGGGGGACCAGCTCCTACAATGAGCAGTTCTTC. Translated: CALGRGTSSYNEQFF.

This clone was detected only once. In nucleotides, the CDR3 is TGTGCCAGCAGCTTAAAGGGGGGACGGCCTAATGAAAAACTGTTTTTT. It translates to CASSLKGGRPNEKLFF. The rearrangement joins TRBV7-2 to TRBJ1-4; possibly TRBD1 for D (6 bases). CDR3 length: 16 residues. V was clipped by 2 bases and J by 3 bases, with 13 bases between them. Germline CDR1 and CDR2: SGHTA and FQGNSA.

The J gene is TRBJ2-7, the V gene TRBV29-1, with D possibly TRBD2 on 5 matching bases. CDR1 is SQVTM, CDR2 ANQGSEA, per germline. The CDR3 consists of 11 residues. V lost 3 bases and J lost 3, with 6 bases in between. CDR3 loop: CSVDGDYEQYF. Here the CDR3 DNA reads TGCAGCGTTGACGGGGACTACGAGCAGTACTTC.

The chain recombines TRBV19 with TRBJ1-5; TRBD1 is a possible D gene (5 bases). Trimming took off 9 bases at V and 1 base at J, with 10 bases between the two ends. This CDR3 region has 13 residues. CDR1 is LNHDA and CDR2 is SQIVND in the germline V gene (reference sequence). The CDR3 is CASSGKSNQPQHF. The CDR3 DNA reads as TGTGCCAGCTCAGGGAAGAGCAATCAGCCCCAGCATTTT.